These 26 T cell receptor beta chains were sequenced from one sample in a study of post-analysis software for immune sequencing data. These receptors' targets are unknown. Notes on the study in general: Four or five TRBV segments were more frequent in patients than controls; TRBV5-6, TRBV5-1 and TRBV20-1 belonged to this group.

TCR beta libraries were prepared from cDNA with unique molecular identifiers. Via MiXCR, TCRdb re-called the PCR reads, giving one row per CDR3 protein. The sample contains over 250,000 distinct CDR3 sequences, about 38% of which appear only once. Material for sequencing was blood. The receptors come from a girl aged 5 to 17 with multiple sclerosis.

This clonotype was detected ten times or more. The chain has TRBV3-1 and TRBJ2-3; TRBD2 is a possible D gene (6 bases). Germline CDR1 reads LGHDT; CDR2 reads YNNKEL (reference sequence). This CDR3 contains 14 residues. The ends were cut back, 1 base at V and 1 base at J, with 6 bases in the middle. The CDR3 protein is CASSQGRGTDTQYF. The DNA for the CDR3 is TGTGCCAGCAGCCAAGGGAGGGGCACAGATACGCAGTATTTT.

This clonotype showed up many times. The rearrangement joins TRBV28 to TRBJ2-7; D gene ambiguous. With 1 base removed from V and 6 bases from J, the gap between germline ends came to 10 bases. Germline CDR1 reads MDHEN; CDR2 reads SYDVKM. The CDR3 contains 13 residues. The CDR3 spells CASSLFDVSEQYF. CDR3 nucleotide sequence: TGTGCCAGCAGTTTATTCGACGTCTCCGAGCAGTACTTC.

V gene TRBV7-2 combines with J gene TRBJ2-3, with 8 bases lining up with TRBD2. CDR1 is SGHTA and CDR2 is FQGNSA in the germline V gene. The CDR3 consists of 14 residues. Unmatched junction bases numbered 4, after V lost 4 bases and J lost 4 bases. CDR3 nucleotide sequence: TGTGCCAGCAGCTCCGGGGGGGCGGCAGATACGCAGTATTTT. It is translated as CASSSGGAADTQYF.

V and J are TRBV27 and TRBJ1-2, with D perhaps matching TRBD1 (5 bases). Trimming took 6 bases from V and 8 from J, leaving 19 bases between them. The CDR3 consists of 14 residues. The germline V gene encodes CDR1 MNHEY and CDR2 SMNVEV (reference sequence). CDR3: CASSRTPMSGGYTF. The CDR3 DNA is TGTGCCAGCAGCCGGACACCGATGAGTGGCGGCTACACCTTC.

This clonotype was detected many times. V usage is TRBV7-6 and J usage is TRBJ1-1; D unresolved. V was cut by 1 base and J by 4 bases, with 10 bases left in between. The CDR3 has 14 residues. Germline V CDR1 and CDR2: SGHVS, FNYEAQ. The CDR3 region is CASSLDGPSTEAFF. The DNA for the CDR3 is TGTGCCAGCAGCTTAGACGGGCCTAGCACTGAAGCTTTCTTT. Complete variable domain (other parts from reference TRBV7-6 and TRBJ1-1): GAGVSQSPRYKVTKRGQDVALRCDPISGHVSLYWYRQALGQGPEFLTYFNYEAQQDKSGLPNDRFSAERPEGSISTLTIQRTEQRDSAMYRCASSLDGPSTEAFFGQGTRLTVV.

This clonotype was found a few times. CDR3 in amino acids: CASSQISLGEQFF. The DNA for the CDR3 is TGTGCCAGCAGCCAGATAAGTCTAGGTGAGCAGTTCTTC. The chain uses TRBV14 and TRBJ2-1; unclear D gene. Per germline, CDR1 SGHDN and CDR2 FVKESK. The ends were cut back, 3 bases at V and 9 bases at J, with 12 bases in the middle. The CDR3 runs to 13 residues.

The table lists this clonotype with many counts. CDR3 loop: CASSSGSQNIQYF. For the CDR3, the DNA is TGTGCCAGCAGTTCGGGGAGCCAAAACATTCAGTACTTC. The chain has TRBV27 and TRBJ2-4; D perhaps matches TRBD2 (5 bases). The CDR3 runs to 13 residues. V dropped 4 bases and J dropped 5 bases, with 9 bases sitting between them. Germline V gene lookup returns CDR1 MNHEY and CDR2 SMNVEV (reference sequence).

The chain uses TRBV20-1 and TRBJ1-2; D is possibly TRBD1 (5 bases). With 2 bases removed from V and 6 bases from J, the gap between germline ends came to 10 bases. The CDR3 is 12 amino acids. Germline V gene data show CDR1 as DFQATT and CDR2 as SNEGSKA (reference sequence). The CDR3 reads CSARSQGDGYTF. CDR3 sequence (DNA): TGCAGTGCTAGAAGTCAGGGAGATGGCTACACCTTC.

The CDR3 region is CSVGWRSTGELFF. Written as DNA, the CDR3 is TGCAGCGTTGGGTGGCGGAGCACCGGGGAGCTGTTTTTT. The chain combines TRBV29-1 with TRBJ2-2; D not resolved. V was clipped by 4 bases and J by 4 bases, with 10 bases between them. The CDR3 covers 13 residues. CDR1 is SQVTM, CDR2 ANQGSEA, per germline.

The CDR3 DNA reads TGCAGTGCTAGATCTCCCTCGGGCGGGAGCCCCTACAATGAGCAGTTCTTC. Its translation: CSARSPSGGSPYNEQFF. This rearrangement joins TRBV20-1 to TRBJ2-1; 7 bases are a match to TRBD2. Germline CDR1 and CDR2: DFQATT and SNEGSKA (reference sequence). CDR3 length equals 17 residues. J lost 2 bases, V lost 2 bases, and 12 bases had no gene match.

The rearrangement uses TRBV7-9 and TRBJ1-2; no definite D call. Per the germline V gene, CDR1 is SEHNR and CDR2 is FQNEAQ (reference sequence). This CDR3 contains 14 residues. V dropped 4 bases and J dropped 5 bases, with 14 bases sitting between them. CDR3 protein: CASSCSGDEYGYTF. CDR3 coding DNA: TGTGCCAGCAGCTGTTCCGGGGATGAATATGGCTACACCTTC.

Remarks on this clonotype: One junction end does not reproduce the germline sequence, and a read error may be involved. CDR3 amino acids: CASSLGQTYDYTF. CDR3 in DNA: TGTGCCAGCTCCCTCGGACAGACCTATGACTACACCTTC. The J gene is TRBJ1-2, the V gene TRBV18, with D possibly TRBD1 on 6 matching bases. This CDR3 spans 13 amino acids. Germline lookup yields CDR1 KGHSH and CDR2 LQKENI.

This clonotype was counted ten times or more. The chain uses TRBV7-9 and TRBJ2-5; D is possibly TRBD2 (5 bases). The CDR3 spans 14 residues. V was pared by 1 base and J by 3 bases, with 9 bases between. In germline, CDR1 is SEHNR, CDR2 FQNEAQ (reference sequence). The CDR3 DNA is TGTGCCAGCAGCTTAGTAGTCGGGGAAGAGACCCAGTACTTC. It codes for CASSLVVGEETQYF.

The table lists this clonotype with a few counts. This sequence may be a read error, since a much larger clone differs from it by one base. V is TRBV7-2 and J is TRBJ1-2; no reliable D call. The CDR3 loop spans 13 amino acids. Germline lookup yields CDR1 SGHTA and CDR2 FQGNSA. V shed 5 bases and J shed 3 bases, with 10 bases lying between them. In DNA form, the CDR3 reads TGTGCCAGCAGCCCAGTGATTTACTATGGCTACACCTTC. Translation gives CASSPVIYYGYTF.

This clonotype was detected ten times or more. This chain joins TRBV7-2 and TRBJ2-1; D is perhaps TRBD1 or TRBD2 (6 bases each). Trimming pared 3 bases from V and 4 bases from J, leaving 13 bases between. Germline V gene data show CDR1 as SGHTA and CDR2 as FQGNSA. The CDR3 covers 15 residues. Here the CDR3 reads CASSFGRGGYNEQFF. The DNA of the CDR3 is TGTGCCAGCAGCTTCGGTAGAGGGGGGTACAATGAGCAGTTCTTC.

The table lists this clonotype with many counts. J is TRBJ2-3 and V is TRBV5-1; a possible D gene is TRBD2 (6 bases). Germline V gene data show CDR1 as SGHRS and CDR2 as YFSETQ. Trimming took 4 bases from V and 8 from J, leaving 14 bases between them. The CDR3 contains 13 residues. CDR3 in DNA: TGCGCCAGCAGCACGGGGGAGGTTGGTACGCAGTATTTT. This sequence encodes CASSTGEVGTQYF.

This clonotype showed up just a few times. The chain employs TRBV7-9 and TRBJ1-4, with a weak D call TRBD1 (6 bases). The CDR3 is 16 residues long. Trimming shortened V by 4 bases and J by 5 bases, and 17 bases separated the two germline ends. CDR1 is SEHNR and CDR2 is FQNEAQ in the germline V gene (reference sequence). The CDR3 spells CASSSGDIGINEKLFF. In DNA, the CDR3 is TGTGCCAGCAGCTCCGGGGACATCGGCATCAATGAAAAACTGTTTTTT. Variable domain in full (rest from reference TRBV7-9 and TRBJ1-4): DTGVSQNPRHKITKRGQNVTFRCDPISEHNRLYWYRQTLGQGPEFLTYFQNEAQLEKSRLLSDRFSAERPKGSFSTLEIQRTEQGDSAMYLCASSSGDIGINEKLFFGSGTQLSVL.

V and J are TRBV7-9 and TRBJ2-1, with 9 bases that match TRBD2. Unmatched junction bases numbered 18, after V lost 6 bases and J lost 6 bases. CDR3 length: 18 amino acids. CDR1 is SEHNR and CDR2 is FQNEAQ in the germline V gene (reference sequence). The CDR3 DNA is TGTGCCAGCAGTCTCTGGCGAAGTGGTCCTAGCGGGACCAATGAGCAGTTCTTC. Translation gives CASSLWRSGPSGTNEQFF.

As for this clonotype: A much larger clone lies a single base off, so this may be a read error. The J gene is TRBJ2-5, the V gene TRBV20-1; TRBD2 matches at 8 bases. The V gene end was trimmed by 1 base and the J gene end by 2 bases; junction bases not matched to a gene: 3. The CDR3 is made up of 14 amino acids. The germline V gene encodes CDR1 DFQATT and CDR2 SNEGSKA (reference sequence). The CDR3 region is CSARGVAGQETQYF. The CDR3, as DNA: TGCAGTGCTAGAGGTGTAGCGGGGCAAGAGACCCAGTACTTC.

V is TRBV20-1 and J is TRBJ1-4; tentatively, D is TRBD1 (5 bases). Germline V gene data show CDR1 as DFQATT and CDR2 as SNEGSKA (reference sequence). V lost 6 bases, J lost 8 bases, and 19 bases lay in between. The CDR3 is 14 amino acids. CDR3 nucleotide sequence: TGCAGTGCCCCGTCGGGGGGGGTAAGGGAAAAACTGTTTTTT. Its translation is CSAPSGGVREKLFF.

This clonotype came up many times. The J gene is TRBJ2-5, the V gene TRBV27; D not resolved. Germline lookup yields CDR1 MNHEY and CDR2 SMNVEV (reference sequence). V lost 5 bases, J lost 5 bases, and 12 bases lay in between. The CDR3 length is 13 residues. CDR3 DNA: TGTGCCAGCAGTCCGCTTTCAGTGGAGACCCAGTACTTC. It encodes CASSPLSVETQYF.

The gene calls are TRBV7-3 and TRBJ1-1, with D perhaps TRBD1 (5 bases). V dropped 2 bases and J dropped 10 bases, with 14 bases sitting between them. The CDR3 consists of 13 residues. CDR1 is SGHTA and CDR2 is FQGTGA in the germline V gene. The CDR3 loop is CASSLSAGLAAFF. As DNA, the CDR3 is TGTGCCAGCAGCTTATCGGCGGGACTTGCAGCTTTCTTT. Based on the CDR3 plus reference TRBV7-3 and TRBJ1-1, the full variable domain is GAGVSQTPSNKVTEKGKYVELRCDPISGHTALYWYRQSLGQGPEFLIYFQGTGAADDSGLPNDRFFAVRPEGSVSTLKIQRTERGDSAVYLCASSLSAGLAAFFGQGTRLTVV.

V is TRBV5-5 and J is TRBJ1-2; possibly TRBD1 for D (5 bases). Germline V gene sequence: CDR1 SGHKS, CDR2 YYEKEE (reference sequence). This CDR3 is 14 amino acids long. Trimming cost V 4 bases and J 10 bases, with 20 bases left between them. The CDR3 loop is CASSLVPGLDDYTF. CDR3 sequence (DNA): TGTGCCAGCAGCCTCGTGCCGGGGCTGGATGACTACACCTTC. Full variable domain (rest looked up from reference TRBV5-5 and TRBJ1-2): DAGVTQSPTHLIKTRGQQVTLRCSPISGHKSVSWYQQVLGQGPQFIFQYYEKEERGRGNFPDRFSARQFPNYSSELNVNALLLGDSALYLCASSLVPGLDDYTFGSGTRLTVV.

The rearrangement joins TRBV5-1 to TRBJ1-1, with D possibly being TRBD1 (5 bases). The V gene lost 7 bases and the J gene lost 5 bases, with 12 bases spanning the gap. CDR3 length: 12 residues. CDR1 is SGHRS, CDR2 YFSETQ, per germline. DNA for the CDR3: TGCGCCAGCGTAGGAGAGGGGACTGAAGCTTTCTTT. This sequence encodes CASVGEGTEAFF.

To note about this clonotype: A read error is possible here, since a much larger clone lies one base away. The CDR3 reads CTSSASQGQPQHF. The CDR3 DNA reads as TGTACCAGCAGCGCGTCACAGGGCCAGCCCCAGCATTTT. This chain links TRBV7-6 with TRBJ1-5; weak D call: TRBD1 (6 bases). Germline V gives CDR1 SGHVS, CDR2 FNYEAQ. The CDR3 sequence is 13 residues long.

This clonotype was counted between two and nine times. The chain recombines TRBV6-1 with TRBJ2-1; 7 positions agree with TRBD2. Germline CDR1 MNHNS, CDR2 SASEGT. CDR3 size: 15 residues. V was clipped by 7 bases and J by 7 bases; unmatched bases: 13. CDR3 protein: CASTKVAGTKNEQFF. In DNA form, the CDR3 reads TGTGCCAGCACCAAAGTGGCCGGGACTAAGAATGAGCAGTTCTTC.